What follows describes a single T cell receptor (beta chain). It has no known antigen specificity. No much larger clonotype is one base removed from it; base qualities were not supplied. The library was obtained by the immunoSEQ multiplex PCR assay. For most patients, genomic DNA was isolated using the Qiagen DNeasy Blood and Tissue Kit and was shipped frozen to Adaptive Biotechnologies for TCR sequencing. For most patients, genomic DNA was subjected to high-throughput TCR-beta CDR3 sequencing by Adaptive Biotechnologies. The original pipeline was this. Adaptive's ImmunoSEQ software supplied the TCR sequencing data for around 19 patients, while MiXCR and VDJtools were used to process a few other patients. To correct CD4 versus CD8 sorting errors, sequences present in both subsets at a frequency ratio below 5:1 were removed. CDR3 nucleotide sequences shared by donor and recipient were removed because the origin of these sequences could not be assigned. Alloreactive clones required at least 2-fold expansion over unstimulated cells and minimum CFSE-low frequency of 0.002% (template counts) or 0.001% (read counts). Clones detected in sequenced pre-transplant spleen, lymph node, or MLR CFSE-low populations of the donor or recipient were defined as mappable. The cumulative frequency of alloreactive clones was calculated as a percentage of all sequences, weighted by copy number. TCRdb limited this immuneACCESS table to in-frame rearrangements with V and J called. A share of clones is missing; checked studies link under half to unresolved V genes, and the rest is unexplained. The V and J calls and clone size were taken over from that table, and D and trimming were inferred from the DNA. This sample gives roughly 80,000 clones in total; around 87% of them show up just once. Around 8.6% of the sample is held by the ten biggest clonotypes.

The sample comes from a study of graft-versus-host responses after intestinal transplantation (dated by TCRdb to the early 2020s). With regard to the full study: Multivisceral, liver-intestinal, or isolated intestinal transplants were received by the recipients. Every recipient was given anti-thymocyte globulin induction, then maintenance tacrolimus and steroids for 2 to 4 years. Bulk TCR-beta CDR3 sequencing was used to track graft-versus-host and host-versus-graft alloreactive T cell clones in the graft, circulation and bone marrow after intestinal transplantation. To identify alloreactive clones, pre-transplant mixed lymphocyte reaction products were sequenced and then compared with unstimulated pre-transplant donor and recipient T cells. The cohort enrolled about two dozen intestinal transplant recipients, one of whom was a retransplant, and a few patients without pretransplant specimens were excluded. Donor T cell macrochimerism was defined as a peak of at least 4% donor T cells among recipient peripheral blood mononuclear cells. Rather than being sequenced by the commercial service, samples from three later patients were sequenced in-house on an Illumina MiSeq and processed with MiXCR. Overall study results and their limits: Conclusions were limited by the relatively low number and heterogeneity of intestinal transplant patients. In patients with donor T cell macrochimerism, the allografts had high GvH to HvG T cell clonal ratios. GvH clones were detected in recipient bone marrow, and some of these GvH clones were observed earlier in ileal mucosa or blood, consistent with an intestinal mucosal origin. Peak levels of circulating GvH clones were associated with declines in HvG clones early after transplant.

CDR1 and CDR2, per the germline V gene (reference sequence), are GTSNPN and SVGIG. There are 12 amino acids in the CDR3, from cysteine to phenylalanine inclusive. Only the CDR3 DNA stays, 36 bases, in frame from base 1. V and J are trimmed by 5 bases and 4 bases, and the gene matches miss 3 bases of the junction. The time point tag for this specimen amounts to: cells obtained before transplantation from donor or recipient. CD3+CD4+ and CD3+CD8+ populations were FACS-sorted from unstimulated pre-transplant donor and recipient cells taken from spleen or lymph nodes. The chain was built from TRBV30 and TRBJ1-2, with 8 junctional bases fitting TRBD1. The clonotype comes from a human donor who was the organ donor for an intestinal transplant. Here the sequenced sample was unstimulated CD8+ T cells sorted from spleen or lymph node cells, taken before transplant. At the DNA level, the sequence is TGTGCCTGGCAGGGGGCCTTCTATGGCTACACCTTC. It is translated as CAWQGAFYGYTF.